Sequencing of this TCR beta chain was carried out in a study of beta chain features in type 1 diabetes. CD4+ naive, central memory, regulatory and stem cell-like memory cells were sorted via CD45RO/CCR7/CD25/CD127/CD95/CD27. The study, taken as a whole, reports: Fewer junction insertions and more nucleotide deletions appeared in type 1 diabetes patients.

Germline V gives CDR1 SEHNR, CDR2 FQNEAQ (reference sequence). V lost 5 bases to trimming and J lost 10 bases, with 12 bases between them. The CDR3 has 13 amino acids. There are a few counts of this clone. Antigen unknown. As every portion of the isolated RNA was reverse transcribed, the sequencing read expressed TCRB transcripts. Data came from immunoSEQ multiplex PCR; TCRdb stores just in-frame clones and leaves some out. This table holds under 200,000 clones, roughly 9.1% found once. The material sequenced was central memory CD4+ T cells from blood. The chain is built from TRBV7-9 and TRBJ1-6; the D is unclear. This receptor was identified in a woman under 30 in good health. This chain's CDR3 is CASSPLEVSPLHF. The CDR3 nucleotides are TGTGCCAGCAGCCCACTGGAGGTCTCACCCCTCCACTTT.